The clone carrying this T cell receptor (beta chain) was observed many times. Its cognate antigen is unknown. This CDR3 spans 17 amino acids. Germline V CDR1 and CDR2: SNHLY, FYNNEI. Effector memory cells were sorted as CD45RA-CD27-, EMRA cells as CD45RA+CD27-. This entry is derived from a study of naive and memory T cell subsets. General observations from the study: Each distinct alpha or beta sequence counts as one clonotype. Over 95% of naive TCR sequences appeared only once after error correction, unlike memory subsets.

Both TRBC1 and TRBC2 were covered by a beta constant-region primer of two equimolar oligonucleotides. Four rounds of PCR amplified the ligated cDNA using nested alpha and beta constant-region primers plus SP2. TCRdb re-called the UMI-ligation and nested PCR reads with MiXCR, one entry per CDR3 protein. The sample consists of tens of thousands of distinct CDR3 sequences, around a tenth of them appearing once. The TCR was taken from a human donor in good health. The rearrangement uses TRBV2 and TRBJ2-3; weak D call: TRBD2 (8 bases). What was sequenced was effector memory CD4+ T cells from blood. Indicated subset: effector memory, CD45RA- CD27-. The CDR3 loop is CGTAGGAPGTVTDTQYF. The CDR3 DNA is TGTGGGACGGCGGGAGGCGCTCCCGGGACAGTCACAGATACGCAGTATTTT. Looking up the rest from reference TRBV2 and TRBJ2-3 gives the full variable domain: EPEVTQTPSHQVTQMGQEVILRCVPISNHLYFYWYRQILGQKVEFLVSFYNNEISEKSEIFDDQFSVERPDGSNFTLKIRSTKLEDSAMYFCGTAGGAPGTVTDTQYFGPGTRLTVL.